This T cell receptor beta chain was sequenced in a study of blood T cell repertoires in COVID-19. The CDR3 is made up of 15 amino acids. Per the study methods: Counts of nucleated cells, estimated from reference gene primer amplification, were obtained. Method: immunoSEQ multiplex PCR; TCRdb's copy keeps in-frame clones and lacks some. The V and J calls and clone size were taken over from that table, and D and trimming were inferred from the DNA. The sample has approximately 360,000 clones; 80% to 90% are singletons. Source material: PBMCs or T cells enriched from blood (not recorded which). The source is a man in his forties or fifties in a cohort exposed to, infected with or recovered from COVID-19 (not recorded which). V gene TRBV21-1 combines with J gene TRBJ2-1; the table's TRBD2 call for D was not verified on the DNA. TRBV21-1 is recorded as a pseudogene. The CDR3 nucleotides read TGTGCCAGCAGCGATGCCAGACGACTAGACAATGAGCAGTTCTTC. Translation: CASSDARRLDNEQFF.